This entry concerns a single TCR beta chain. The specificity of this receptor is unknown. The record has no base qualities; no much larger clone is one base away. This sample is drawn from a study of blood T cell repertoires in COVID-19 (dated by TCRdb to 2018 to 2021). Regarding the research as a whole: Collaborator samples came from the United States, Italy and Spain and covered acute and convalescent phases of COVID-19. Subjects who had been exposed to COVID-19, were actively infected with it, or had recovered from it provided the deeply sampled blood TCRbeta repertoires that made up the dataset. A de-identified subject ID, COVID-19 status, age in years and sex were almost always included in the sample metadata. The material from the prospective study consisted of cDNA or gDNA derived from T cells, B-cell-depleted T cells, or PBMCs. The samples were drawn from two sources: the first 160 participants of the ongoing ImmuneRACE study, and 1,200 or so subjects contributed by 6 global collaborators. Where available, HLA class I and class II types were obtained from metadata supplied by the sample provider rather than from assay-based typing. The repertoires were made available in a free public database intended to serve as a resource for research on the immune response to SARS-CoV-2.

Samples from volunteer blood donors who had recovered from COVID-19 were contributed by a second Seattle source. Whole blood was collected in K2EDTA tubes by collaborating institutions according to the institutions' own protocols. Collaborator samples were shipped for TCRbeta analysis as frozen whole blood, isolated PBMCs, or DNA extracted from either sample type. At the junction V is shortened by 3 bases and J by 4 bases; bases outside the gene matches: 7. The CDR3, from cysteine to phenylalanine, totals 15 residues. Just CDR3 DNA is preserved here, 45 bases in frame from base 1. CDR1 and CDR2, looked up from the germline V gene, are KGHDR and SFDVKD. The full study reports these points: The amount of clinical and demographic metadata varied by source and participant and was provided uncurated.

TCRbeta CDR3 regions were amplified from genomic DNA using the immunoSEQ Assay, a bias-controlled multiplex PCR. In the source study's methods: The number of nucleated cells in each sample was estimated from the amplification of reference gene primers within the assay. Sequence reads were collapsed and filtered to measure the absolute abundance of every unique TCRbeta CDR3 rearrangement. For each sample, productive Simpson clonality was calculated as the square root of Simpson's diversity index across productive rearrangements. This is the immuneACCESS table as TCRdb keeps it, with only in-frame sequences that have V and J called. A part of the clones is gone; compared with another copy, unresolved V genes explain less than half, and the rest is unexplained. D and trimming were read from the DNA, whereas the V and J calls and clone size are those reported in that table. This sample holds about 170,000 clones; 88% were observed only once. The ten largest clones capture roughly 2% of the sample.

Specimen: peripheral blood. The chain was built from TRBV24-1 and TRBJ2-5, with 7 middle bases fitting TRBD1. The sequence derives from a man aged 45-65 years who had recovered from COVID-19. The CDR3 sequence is CATSDLRQGIETQYF. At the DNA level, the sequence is TGTGCCACCAGTGATCTTAGACAGGGTATAGAGACCCAGTACTTC.